What follows is one T cell receptor beta chain and its context. Its specificity is not known. The sample comes from a study of cytomegalovirus exposure and HLA in healthy donors. Across the whole study: Earlier work reported 100 million to 130 million unique TCR beta sequences from 180 million or so T cells. Study outcomes and limitations: Across HLA loci, a later analysis found differing TCR association rates, with DRB1 most and HLA-C fewest. Among TCR sequences, most were rare, though some public TCRs appeared in many donors.

Primers included in the PCR were 60 Vbeta and 13 Jbeta primers. Produced via immunoSEQ multiplex PCR; TCRdb's table is partial and in-frame only. The sample carries a few hundred thousand clones, roughly 80% recorded once. The sequence derives from a man in his thirties or forties in good health and CMV-seronegative. Specimen: PBMCs.

This CDR3 is CASRRNTGGYTF. As DNA, the CDR3 is TGTGCCAGCCGTCGGAATACAGGAGGCTACACCTTC. This sequence joins TRBV14 and TRBJ1-2; a weak D match, TRBD1 (5 bases). V was clipped by 8 bases and J by 8 bases, with 15 bases between them. The CDR3 contains 12 residues. CDR1 is SGHDN and CDR2 is FVKESK in the germline V gene.